There are a few counts of the clone carrying this T cell receptor beta chain. The antigen is not known. This entry is derived from a study of human T cells and chemical hapten exposure. In the study overall: Women made up most patients, who had alopecia areata, totalis or universalis. Variation in per-sample TCR yields came mainly from small pooled library volume differences. Whole-study results and caveats: Once DPC sensitization occurred, TCRs above 1 in 1000 frequency showed no change.

Indicated time point: patch test 1, 2 weeks after DPC sensitization. Specified treatment: therapeutic diphenylcyclopropenone sensitization with weekly scalp DPC. CDR1 and CDR2 from the germline V gene are SGHRS and YFSETQ. Trimming left V 3 bases short and J 9 bases short, with 19 bases between. The CDR3 is made up of 15 amino acids. Using its own MiXCR run on the RACE reads, TCRdb lists one record per CDR3 protein. Of 65,000 to 85,000 distinct CDR3 sequences in the sample, approximately 10% were seen once. J is TRBJ2-1 and V is TRBV5-1, with D possibly being TRBD1 (6 bases). The receptor was isolated from a woman in her sixties with alopecia areata. Some clones in this sample may be carry-over from other donors' samples. The material sequenced was whole blood, taken in connection with sensitization to the hapten diphenylcyclopropenone (DPC). CDR3 sequence: CASSSTGEYHSEQFF. CDR3 coding DNA: TGCGCCAGCAGCTCGACAGGTGAATATCACAGTGAGCAGTTCTTC.